Presented here are 5 T cell receptor beta chains from one specimen sequenced in a study of cytomegalovirus exposure and HLA in healthy donors. The PCR ran on 60 Vbeta and 13 Jbeta primers. The method was immunoSEQ multiplex PCR; TCRdb's version includes in-frame clones alone and lacks a portion of them. Here the sample spans about 130,000 clones, roughly 82% being singletons. Material for sequencing was PBMCs. The receptor source for this set is a woman in her sixties in good health and CMV-seropositive.

This sequence joins TRBV9 and TRBJ2-3, with 7 bases aligning to TRBD1. The CDR3 is made up of 16 amino acids. The V gene end was trimmed by 4 bases and the J gene end by 1 base; junction bases not matched to a gene: 9. The germline V gene has CDR1 SGDLS and CDR2 YYNGEE. The CDR3 loop is CASSPRQGIGTDTQYF. The CDR3 nucleotides read TGTGCCAGCAGCCCAAGACAGGGAATCGGCACAGATACGCAGTATTTT.

This clone was seen more than once but under ten times. The CDR3 nucleotides read TGTGCCAGCAGTTTGACAGCAAATTCACCCCTCCACTTT. It is translated as CASSLTANSPLHF. This chain uses TRBV27 with TRBJ1-6, with a tentative D call TRBD1 (5 bases). Germline V gene sequence: CDR1 MNHEY, CDR2 SMNVEV (reference sequence). V was pared by 3 bases and J by 7 bases, with 7 bases between. This CDR3 has 13 amino acids.

The rearrangement uses TRBV5-1 and TRBJ1-3; no firm D call. Trimming pared 2 bases from V and 0 bases from J, leaving 9 bases between. Germline CDR1 is SGHRS and CDR2 is YFSETQ. This CDR3 contains 15 residues. The CDR3 region is CASSLYGSSGNTIYF. CDR3 in DNA: TGCGCCAGCAGCTTATACGGTAGCTCTGGAAACACCATATATTTT.

As DNA, the CDR3 is TGTGCCAGCAGTCCGGGAGGGAGTTCGGGCTACGAGCAGTACTTC. This gives the protein CASSPGGSSGYEQYF. This sequence joins TRBV27 and TRBJ2-7, with TRBD2 matching 8 bases. The CDR3 consists of 15 residues. Germline CDR1 MNHEY, CDR2 SMNVEV (reference sequence). Trimming took 5 bases from V and 3 from J; bases not matched to a gene: 9.

V is TRBV7-8 and J is TRBJ1-5; D uncertain. Germline V gene lookup returns CDR1 SGHVS and CDR2 FQNEAQ. The CDR3 length is 15 residues. The V gene lost 2 bases and the J gene lost 1 base, with 9 bases spanning the gap. In DNA form, the CDR3 reads TGTGCCAGCAGCTTATTTCCGGGGAGCAATCAGCCCCAGCATTTT. This gives the protein CASSLFPGSNQPQHF.